One and the same sample provided the 10 T cell receptor beta chains below, sequenced in a study of T cell changes during pregnancy in multiple sclerosis (dated 2019 in TCRdb). Library creation used the immunoSEQ multiplex PCR assay. The source is immuneACCESS, and TCRdb retained only in-frame sequences with V and J called. Part of the clones is not carried over; for the studies checked, unresolved V genes explain less than half of this, and the remainder is unexplained. The sample records 95,000 to 150,000 clones, roughly 92% of which are singletons. The top ten clonotypes cover roughly 6.2% of the sample. Sequencing was performed on peripheral blood, taken before pregnancy. The receptors come from a female donor with multiple sclerosis, enrolled in a pregnancy study.

The chain recombines TRBV7-2 with TRBJ1-5, with TRBD1 identical over 7 bases. Germline CDR1 and CDR2: SGHTA and FQGNSA. The ends lost 2 bases at V and 7 bases at J; junction bases unmatched: 2. This CDR3 is built from 13 residues. Here the CDR3 DNA reads TGTGCCAGCAGCTTATCAGGGGGGCAGCCCCAGCATTTT. Translating it yields CASSLSGGQPQHF.

The CDR3 region has the DNA TGTGCCAGCAGTTCAGGGGGCGAATGGGTCGGCACTGAAGCTTTCTTT. It encodes CASSSGGEWVGTEAFF. The chain is built from TRBV6-5 and TRBJ1-1, with 8 bases matching TRBD1. The germline gives CDR1 MNHEY, CDR2 SVGAGI. Trimming cost V 4 bases and J 4 bases; bases outside gene matches: 11. The CDR3 is 16 amino acids.

The V call is TRBV4-2, the J call TRBJ2-4, with TRBD1 as a possible D gene (5 bases). The CDR3 is 15 residues long. Germline-derived CDR1 and CDR2 are LGHNA and YNFKEQ. The ends were cut back, 0 bases at V and 6 bases at J, with 12 bases in the middle. The CDR3 region is CASSQDLRVGNIQYF. In DNA, the CDR3 is TGTGCCAGCAGCCAAGATCTCAGGGTGGGAAACATTCAGTACTTC.

This rearrangement joins TRBV5-1 to TRBJ2-7, with 8 nucleotides matching TRBD2. The germline V gene has CDR1 SGHRS and CDR2 YFSETQ. This CDR3 is built from 15 residues. V shed 3 bases and J 6 bases; nucleotides not matched to a gene: 11. This chain's CDR3 is CASSSGGLAGSEQYF. CDR3 coding DNA: TGCGCCAGCAGCTCGGGTGGGCTAGCGGGTTCCGAGCAGTACTTC.

The gene calls are TRBV5-4 and TRBJ1-3, with unresolved D. Germline values: CDR1 SGHNT, CDR2 YYREEE (reference sequence). V dropped 4 bases and J dropped 0 bases, with 14 bases sitting between them. CDR3 size: 16 residues. The CDR3 DNA follows: TGTGCCAGCAGCGAGATGGACTTACACTCTGGAAACACCATATATTTT. Its protein product is CASSEMDLHSGNTIYF.

Of note for this clone: The sample holds other DNA sequences that translate to the same CDR3. The chain uses TRBV7-8 and TRBJ2-1, with D uncertain. Deletions cut 0 bases from V and 0 bases from J, with 6 bases between. This CDR3 region has 15 residues. The germline V gene has CDR1 SGHVS and CDR2 FQNEAQ. CDR3 region: CASSLARSSYNEQFF. CDR3 nucleotide sequence: TGTGCCAGCAGCTTAGCACGGAGCTCCTACAATGAGCAGTTCTTC.

This clone came up once. The DNA of the CDR3 is TGCGCCAGCAGCGTATACCGGGACAGTACCTACGAGCAGTACTTC. Translation gives CASSVYRDSTYEQYF. The rearrangement links TRBV5-1 to TRBJ2-7; 7 bases map to TRBD1. This CDR3 is built from 15 residues. The V gene's germline CDR1 is SGHRS and CDR2 YFSETQ. With V trimmed by 4 bases and J by 2 bases, 9 bases remained unmatched.

This chain uses TRBV4-1 with TRBJ1-6, with D possibly being TRBD1 (6 bases). Looked up from germline, CDR1 is MGHRA and CDR2 is YSYEKL. The CDR3 has 17 amino acids. Trimming pared 4 bases from V and 0 bases from J, leaving 13 bases between. The CDR3 is CASSPSRDISYNSPLHF. The DNA of the CDR3 is TGCGCCAGCAGCCCGTCCCGGGACATCTCCTATAATTCACCCCTCCACTTT.

The rearrangement links TRBV18 to TRBJ2-2; the D is unclear. The germline V and J ends were trimmed by 6 bases and 6 bases, with 5 bases remaining between them. CDR3 length: 11 amino acids. CDR1 and CDR2 from the germline V gene are KGHSH and LQKENI. CDR3: CASSAAGELFF. CDR3 nucleotides: TGTGCCAGCTCGGCCGCCGGGGAGCTGTTTTTT.

The V and J genes are TRBV29-1 and TRBJ1-5; 7 bases fit TRBD1. The germline gives CDR1 SQVTM, CDR2 ANQGSEA. The CDR3 runs to 14 residues. Trimming cost V 6 bases and J 4 bases; bases outside gene matches: 9. The CDR3: CSVRTGGGNQPQHF. The CDR3 DNA reads as TGCAGCGTGAGGACAGGTGGCGGGAATCAGCCCCAGCATTTT.